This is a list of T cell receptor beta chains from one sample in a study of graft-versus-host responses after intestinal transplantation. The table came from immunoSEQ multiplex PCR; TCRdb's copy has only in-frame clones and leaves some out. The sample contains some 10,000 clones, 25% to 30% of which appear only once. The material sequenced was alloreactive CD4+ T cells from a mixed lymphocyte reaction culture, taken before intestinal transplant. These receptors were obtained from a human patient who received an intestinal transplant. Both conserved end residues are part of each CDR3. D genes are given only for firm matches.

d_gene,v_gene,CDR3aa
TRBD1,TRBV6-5,CASSPGGREYF
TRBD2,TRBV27,CASSSGLAGDNEQFF
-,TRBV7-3,CASSPVTEAFF
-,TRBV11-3,CASSHRDSPREQFF
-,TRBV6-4,CASSDSIGQGNWGTQYF
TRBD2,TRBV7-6,CASNTPAGVVDEQFF
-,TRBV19,CASSIRQGNEAFF
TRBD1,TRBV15,CATNRDRGRGGYTF
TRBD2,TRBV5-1,CASSLAGLADHTDTQYF
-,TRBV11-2,CASSHGLSYEQYF
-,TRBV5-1,CASSLGWPTDTQYF
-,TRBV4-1,CASSQRPGTEAFF
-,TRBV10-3,CAISDSGQPQHF
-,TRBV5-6,CASSLPLPMAKNIQYF
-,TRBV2,CASSGNTGAGNQPQHF
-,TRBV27,CASSWAGFFYEQYF
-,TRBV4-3,CASSQGIGTYEQYF
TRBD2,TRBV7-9,CASSLAAWYTSTDTQYF
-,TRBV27,CASSLFPGMHEQYF
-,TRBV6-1,CASSAGPLSLSLHF
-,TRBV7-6,CASSLAGDRSNQPQHF
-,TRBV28,CASSYQGGNTEAFF
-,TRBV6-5,CASSYSAGTYEQYF
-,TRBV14,CASSHDPVSGSYNEQFF
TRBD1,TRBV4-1,CASSQGDRGANQPQHF
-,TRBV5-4,CASSPRFVGNSYEQYF
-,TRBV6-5,CASSLNTNPETQYF